Presented here are 21 T cell receptor beta chains from one specimen sequenced in a study of blood T cell repertoires in COVID-19 (dated by TCRdb to about 2020). Libraries were prepared through the immunoSEQ multiplex PCR assay. The source is immuneACCESS, and TCRdb retained only in-frame sequences with V and J called. Part of the clones is not carried over; for the studies checked, unresolved V genes explain less than half of this, and the remainder is unexplained. This sample has approximately 150,000 clones in its table, and roughly 80% of those were observed once. Of the sample, 3.5% is held by the ten largest clones. The sequencing input was peripheral blood. Every receptor here comes from a man in his 70s who had recovered from COVID-19.

In DNA form, the CDR3 reads TGTGCCAGCTCACCACTGACGGAGGACTATGGCTACACCTTC. It codes for CASSPLTEDYGYTF. The V gene is TRBV18, the J gene TRBJ1-2, with D unresolved. The CDR3 spans 14 residues. Germline assignment: CDR1 KGHSH and CDR2 LQKENI. The V end was cut by 1 base, the J end by 3 bases, with 9 bases between.

This chain links TRBV19 with TRBJ2-6; 10 positions agree with TRBD1. Germline-derived CDR1 and CDR2 are LNHDA and SQIVND (reference sequence). This CDR3 has 17 amino acids. After removal of 6 bases from V and 3 bases from J, the junction contained 8 bases not matched to a gene. The DNA of the CDR3 is TGTGCCAGTAGCCCGTCGGACAGGGGGTTTGGGGCCAACGTCCTGACTTTC. This codes for CASSPSDRGFGANVLTF.

The rearrangement uses TRBV24-1 and TRBJ2-7, with TRBD2 matching 12 bases. Germline V CDR1 and CDR2: KGHDR, SFDVKD. This CDR3 contains 15 residues. The ends lost 4 bases at V and 7 bases at J; junction bases unmatched: 7. CDR3 coding DNA: TGTGCCACCAGTGACCCGACTAGCGGGAGTGGAGAGCAGTACTTC. This codes for CATSDPTSGSGEQYF.

The rearrangement joins TRBV30 to TRBJ2-5; TRBD2 is a possible D gene (5 bases). Germline V CDR1 and CDR2: GTSNPN, SVGIG (reference sequence). The CDR3 is 15 amino acids. The V end lost 0 bases, the J end lost 1 base, and 12 bases lay between the germline ends. In DNA form, the CDR3 reads TGTGCCTGGAGTGTACTTGAAGGACTCCAAGAGACCCAGTACTTC. This gives the protein CAWSVLEGLQETQYF.

This sequence joins TRBV7-2 and TRBJ2-7, with 9 nucleotides matching TRBD2. The CDR3 spans 19 residues. Per germline, CDR1 SGHTA and CDR2 FQGNSA. The V segment lost 1 base and the J segment 3 bases; nucleotides outside the gene matches: 16. CDR3 sequence reads: CASSLVGSGSGSLFYEQYF. The CDR3 coding sequence is TGTGCCAGCAGCTTAGTGGGTAGCGGGAGTGGGAGTTTATTCTACGAGCAGTACTTC.

This chain uses TRBV19 with TRBJ1-4; the D gene is possibly TRBD1 (5 bases). Between the trimmed V and J ends, which lost 0 bases and 2 bases, there was a span of 10 bases. Germline CDR1 is LNHDA and CDR2 is SQIVND (reference sequence). This CDR3 has 16 residues. The CDR3 DNA reads as TGTGCCAGTAGTATAGAAGGGGCGCGCACTAATGAAAAACTGTTTTTT. Translating it yields CASSIEGARTNEKLFF. Filled out from reference TRBV19 and TRBJ1-4, the complete variable domain reads DGGITQSPKYLFRKEGQNVTLSCEQNLNHDAMYWYRQDPGQGLRLIYYSQIVNDFQKGDIAEGYSVSREKKESFPLTVTSAQKNPTAFYLCASSIEGARTNEKLFFGSGTQLSVL.

V gene TRBV5-1 combines with J gene TRBJ2-1; D is perhaps TRBD2 (6 bases). Trimming pared 4 bases from V and 10 bases from J, leaving 18 bases between. CDR1 and CDR2 (germline): SGHRS, YFSETQ. There are 14 residues in the CDR3. CDR3 protein: CASSQEGPRSEQFF. Here the CDR3 DNA reads TGCGCCAGCAGCCAGGAGGGCCCAAGGTCGGAGCAGTTCTTC.

This chain connects TRBV3-1 (or the pseudogene TRBV3-2) to TRBJ2-1, with D possibly being TRBD2 (5 bases). Germline V gives CDR1 LGHDT, CDR2 YNNKEL (reference sequence). Between the trimmed V and J ends, which lost 4 bases and 9 bases, there was a span of 22 bases. The CDR3 has 16 amino acids. The CDR3 DNA is TGTGCCAGCAGCCCCCGGGTAGCGCGTACGACGGGTGAGCAGTTCTTC. Translation: CASSPRVARTTGEQFF.

The chain carries TRBV24-1 and TRBJ2-1; TRBD1 aligns across 9 bases. The CDR3 is 16 amino acids. V dropped 4 bases and J dropped 4; count of bases not matched to a gene: 7. CDR1 is KGHDR, CDR2 SFDVKD, per germline. As DNA, the CDR3 is TGTGCCACCAGTGACTCCGGGACAGGGCCATACAATGAGCAGTTCTTC. Amino acid sequence: CATSDSGTGPYNEQFF.

The chain recombines TRBV12-3 or TRBV12-4 with TRBJ2-3, with 7 bases fitting TRBD1. The CDR3 totals 13 residues. Unmatched junction bases numbered 13, after V lost 7 bases and J lost 12 bases. The CDR3 nucleotides read TGTGCCAGCACACTTACAGGGGCGCTTCATCAGTATTTT. Its translation is CASTLTGALHQYF.

V is TRBV5-3 and J is TRBJ2-1; TRBD2 matches at 8 bases. TRBV5-3 is treated as an ORF (open reading frame) with a function not yet certain. Trimming at V came to 4 bases and at J to 0 bases, leaving 3 bases not matched to a gene. There are 15 residues in the CDR3. This chain's CDR3 is CARSRSGTSYNEQFF. CDR3 DNA: TGTGCCAGAAGCCGTAGCGGGACCTCCTACAATGAGCAGTTCTTC.

The CDR3 protein is CAWSLETSSGNTIYF. The CDR3 DNA reads as TGTGCCTGGAGTCTCGAAACCAGCTCTGGAAACACCATATATTTT. The chain carries TRBV30 and TRBJ1-3; D remains unclear. CDR1 and CDR2 (germline): GTSNPN, SVGIG (reference sequence). V was shortened by 2 bases and J by 0 bases, with 11 bases between the two germline ends. The CDR3 has 15 residues.

This clone has only a few counts. The chain links TRBV7-2 to TRBJ2-1; 7 nucleotides line up with TRBD1. The germline CDR1 and CDR2 sequences are SGHTA and FQGNSA. Trimming cost V 5 bases and J 9 bases; bases outside gene matches: 7. This CDR3 is built from 13 residues. The chain's CDR3 is CASSIFGTAEQFF. The CDR3 coding sequence is TGTGCCAGCAGCATATTTGGGACAGCTGAGCAGTTCTTC.

The rearrangement links TRBV23-1 to TRBJ2-7, with D maybe TRBD2 (5 bases). TRBV23-1 is annotated as an ORF whose role is uncertain. The CDR3 sequence is 13 residues long. The ends were cut back, 2 bases at V and 3 bases at J, with 8 bases in the middle. The CDR3 is CASSQNRGYEQYF. The DNA of the CDR3 is TGCGCCAGCAGTCAAAATCGGGGCTACGAGCAGTACTTC.

The genes are TRBV4-1 and TRBJ2-5; 10 bases fit TRBD2. V dropped 3 bases and J dropped 3; count of bases not matched to a gene: 16. CDR1 and CDR2 (germline): MGHRA, YSYEKL. This CDR3 has 19 residues. The CDR3, as DNA: TGCGCCAGCAGCCAGGATCCCCCGGCTAGCGGGAGTGGAGAAGAGACCCAGTACTTC. This gives the protein CASSQDPPASGSGEETQYF.

This clone came up a few times. The V call is TRBV3-1 (or the pseudogene TRBV3-2), the J call TRBJ1-3; D gene uncertain. Trimming pared 1 base from V and 0 bases from J, leaving 7 bases between. CDR3 length: 15 amino acids. Germline V gives CDR1 LGHDT, CDR2 YNNKEL (reference sequence). CDR3 nucleotide sequence: TGTGCCAGCAGCCAAGGCTCCTACTCTGGAAACACCATATATTTT. Residues: CASSQGSYSGNTIYF.

The chain has TRBV27 and TRBJ2-5; 11 bases fit TRBD2. Germline CDR1 MNHEY, CDR2 SMNVEV (reference sequence). This CDR3 is 19 amino acids long. Trimming at V came to 3 bases and at J to 2 bases, leaving 14 bases not matched to a gene. CDR3 bases: TGTGCCAGCAGTTTCCGAGCCCCCTTAGGGACTAGCGGACAAGAGACCCAGTACTTC. Residues: CASSFRAPLGTSGQETQYF.

J is TRBJ1-1 and V is TRBV2, with no clear D. V was clipped by 8 bases and J by 4 bases, with 17 bases between them. The germline V gene has CDR1 SNHLY and CDR2 FYNNEI. The CDR3 runs to 14 residues. The CDR3 nucleotides are TGTGCCAGCCTCAGGAGGGCGGAAGGCACTGAAGCTTTCTTT. This sequence encodes CASLRRAEGTEAFF.

The J gene is TRBJ2-1, the V gene TRBV5-5, with TRBD2 matching over 11 bases. Germline CDR1 is SGHKS and CDR2 is YYEKEE (reference sequence). The V segment lost 4 bases and the J segment 7 bases; nucleotides outside the gene matches: 7. The CDR3 length is 15 residues. The chain's CDR3 is CASSVAGGPGNEQFF. The CDR3 DNA follows: TGTGCCAGCAGCGTAGCGGGAGGGCCGGGGAATGAGCAGTTCTTC. The whole variable domain, remainder taken from reference TRBV5-5 and TRBJ2-1, is DAGVTQSPTHLIKTRGQQVTLRCSPISGHKSVSWYQQVLGQGPQFIFQYYEKEERGRGNFPDRFSARQFPNYSSELNVNALLLGDSALYLCASSVAGGPGNEQFFGPGTRLTVL.

The chain links TRBV11-2 to TRBJ2-3, with 7 bases identical to TRBD1. The germline CDR1 and CDR2 sequences are SGHAT and FQNNGV. The CDR3 has 16 amino acids. V shed 2 bases, J shed 3 bases, and the junction held 8 bases outside the gene matches. The DNA for the CDR3 is TGTGCCAGCAGCTTACCAAGGGGGCGCGGGACAGATACGCAGTATTTT. The encoded protein is CASSLPRGRGTDTQYF.

This clone turned up a few times. The rearrangement joins TRBV4-1 to TRBJ2-2, with 9 bases that match TRBD1. The CDR3 loop spans 17 amino acids. The germline V gene has CDR1 MGHRA and CDR2 YSYEKL. The trim removed 4 bases at V and 5 bases at J, leaving 11 bases unmatched. DNA of the CDR3: TGCGCCAGCAGCCGCCCGGCCGGGACAGGGAGAACCGGGGAGCTGTTTTTT. This gives the protein CASSRPAGTGRTGELFF.